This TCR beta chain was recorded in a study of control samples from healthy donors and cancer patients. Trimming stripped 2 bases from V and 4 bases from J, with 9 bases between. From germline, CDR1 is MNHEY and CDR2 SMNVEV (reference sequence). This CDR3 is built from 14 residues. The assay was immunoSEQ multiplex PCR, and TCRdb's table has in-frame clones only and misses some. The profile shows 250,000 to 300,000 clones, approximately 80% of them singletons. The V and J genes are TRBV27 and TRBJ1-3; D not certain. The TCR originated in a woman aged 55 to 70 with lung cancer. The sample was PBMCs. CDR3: CASSLHPKGNTIYF. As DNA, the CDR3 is TGTGCCAGCAGTTTACACCCCAAGGGAAACACCATATATTTT.